The clone carrying this TCR beta chain was picked up a small number of times. Its antigen is unidentified. TCRdb ran MiXCR on the RT-PCR reads and lists one entry per CDR3 protein. The sample has 200,000 to 250,000 distinct CDR3 sequences; 12% are singletons. The sample comes from a study of response to subunit inactivated influenza vaccine. General study findings and limits: Few new T cells, the authors suggested, are recruited by each seasonal influenza vaccination.

This CDR3 comprises 15 residues. Losses at the gene ends were 5 bases for V and 5 bases for J; bases not matched to a gene: 7. Looked up from germline, CDR1 is SEHNR and CDR2 is FQNEAQ (reference sequence). The gene calls are TRBV7-9 and TRBJ2-1, with 9 positions matching TRBD1. The sample consisted of non-naive T cells sorted from PBMCs, taken roughly 15 days before vaccination. The TCR sequence derives from a man between 50 and 59 years old who received an inactivated influenza vaccine. The CDR3 bases are TGTGCCAGCAGCACAGGACAGGGGTATAACAATGAGCAGTTCTTC. This codes for CASSTGQGYNNEQFF. Complete variable domain (other parts from reference TRBV7-9 and TRBJ2-1): DTGVSQNPRHKITKRGQNVTFRCDPISEHNRLYWYRQTLGQGPEFLTYFQNEAQLEKSRLLSDRFSAERPKGSFSTLEIQRTEQGDSAMYLCASSTGQGYNNEQFFGPGTRLTVL.